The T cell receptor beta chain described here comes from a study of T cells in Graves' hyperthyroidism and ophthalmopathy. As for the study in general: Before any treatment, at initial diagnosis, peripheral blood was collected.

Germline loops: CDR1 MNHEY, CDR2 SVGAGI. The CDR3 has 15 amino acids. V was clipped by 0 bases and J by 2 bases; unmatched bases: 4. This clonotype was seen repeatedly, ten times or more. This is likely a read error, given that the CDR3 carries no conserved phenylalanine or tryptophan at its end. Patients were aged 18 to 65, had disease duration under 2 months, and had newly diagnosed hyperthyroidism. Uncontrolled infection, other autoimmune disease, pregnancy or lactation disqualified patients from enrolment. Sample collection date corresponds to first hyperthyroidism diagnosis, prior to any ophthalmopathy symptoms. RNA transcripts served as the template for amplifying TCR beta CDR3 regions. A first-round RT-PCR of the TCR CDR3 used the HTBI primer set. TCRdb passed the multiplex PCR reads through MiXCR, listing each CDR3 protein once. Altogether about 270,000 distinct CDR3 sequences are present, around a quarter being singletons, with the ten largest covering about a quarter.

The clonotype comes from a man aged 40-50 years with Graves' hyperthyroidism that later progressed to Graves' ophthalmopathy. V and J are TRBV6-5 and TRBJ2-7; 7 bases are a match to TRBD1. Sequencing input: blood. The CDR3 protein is CASSYSGDRPYEQYL. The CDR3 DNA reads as TGTGCCAGCAGTTACTCGGGGGACAGACCCTACGAGCAGTACCTC.